Reported below is one T cell receptor (beta chain). Its target is unknown. V lost 11 bases to trimming and J lost 7 bases; unmatched junction nucleotides: 14. Per germline, CDR1 MRHNA and CDR2 SNTAGT. This CDR3 has 14 amino acids. The entry originates in a study of CD8+CD57+ T cells in acquired aplastic anemia. Whole-study context: Sorted cells (CD4+ and CD8+) yielded DNA amounts that averaged roughly 3 ug.

The study profiled TCR beta VDJ and CDR3 using genomic DNA as template. TCRdb analysed the reads with MiXCR anew, one entry per CDR3 protein. The sample includes 200,000 or so distinct CDR3 sequences, around three fifths seen only once; the top ten take about half. Study-level results: A significant difference in CD8+ Simpson's diversity between patients and controls was not found. Overlap between patients and controls comprised about 30 CD8+ CDR3 sequences.

What was sequenced was sorted CD4+, CD8+, or CD8+CD57+ T cells (not recorded which) from PBMCs. This sequence originates from a human donor with severe aplastic anemia or a healthy control (not recorded which). The rearrangement links TRBV6-4 to TRBJ1-5, with 7 nucleotides matching TRBD1. The CDR3 is CAPRGQRVRQPQHF. DNA of the CDR3: TGTGCCCCCAGGGGACAGAGGGTTCGCCAGCCCCAGCATTTT.